The clone carrying this T cell receptor beta chain was found once. Its specificity is unknown. This CDR3 spans 14 amino acids. Per germline, CDR1 SGHDT and CDR2 YYEEEE. Trimming pared 3 bases from V and 7 bases from J, leaving 11 bases between. The sample is drawn from a study of T cell responses to AZD1222 COVID-19 vaccine. Study-wide findings and caveats: With two AZD1222 doses given, Spike-specific TCR breadth and depth both rose. Of the AZD1222 recipients, only five or six were seropositive at baseline. Donors skewed white British and female; clonal diversity was possibly underestimated.

Using immunoSEQ multiplex PCR, the repertoire was profiled, and TCRdb retains in-frame clones only, with some absent. Of around 160,000 clones in the sample, roughly 94% were seen once. The gene calls are TRBV5-6 and TRBJ1-6; tentative D call: TRBD1 (6 bases). The sequence came from an adult who received the AZD1222 COVID-19 vaccine. The sequencing here drew on peripheral blood, taken 28 days after the second AZD1222 dose. The CDR3 is CASSSDRENSPLHF. DNA for the CDR3: TGTGCCAGCAGCTCGGACAGAGAAAATTCACCCCTCCACTTT.